What follows describes a single TCR beta chain. The specificity of this receptor is unknown. Base qualities are not at hand, and no much larger clone is one base apart. The immunoSEQ Assay, a bias-controlled multiplex PCR, was used to amplify TCRbeta CDR3 regions from genomic DNA. As for the authors' bioinformatics: The number of nucleated cells in each sample was estimated by amplification of reference gene primers within the assay. To quantify the absolute abundance of each unique TCRbeta CDR3 rearrangement, sequence reads were collapsed and filtered. For each sample, productive Simpson clonality was calculated as the square root of Simpson's diversity index over productive rearrangements. Sourced from immuneACCESS, this table was stored by TCRdb with only in-frame sequences that have V and J called. A share of the clones is absent; for the studies checked, an unresolved V gene accounts for under half, and the remainder has no known explanation. V, J and clone size reflect that table, while D and trimming were determined from the DNA. The sample data list some 160,000 clones, and around 89% of these were observed just once. Approximately 7% of the sample comes from the top ten.

In the prospective study, participants were about 18 to 95 years old, resided in 25 or so geographic areas of the United States, and were enrolled through a virtual design. Cohort assignment in the prospective study relied on participant-reported clinical history from a screening survey and a study questionnaire. For ImmuneRACE Cohort 3, a participant was defined as recovered based on two consecutive negative NP/OP PCR tests, clearance by a healthcare professional, or resolution of symptoms. In the prospective study, whole blood, serum and a nasopharyngeal or oropharyngeal swab were collected from each participant by mobile phlebotomists. Prospective study participants could optionally give additional blood draws and questionnaires over an approximately two-month period. Prospective study blood samples were shipped either frozen or at room temperature before DNA extraction. These data belong to a study of blood T cell repertoires in COVID-19 (dated by TCRdb to the early 2020s). At the level of the whole study: The collaborator samples originated in the United States, Italy and Spain and spanned the acute and convalescent phases of COVID-19. The material from the prospective study consisted of cDNA or gDNA derived from T cells, B-cell-depleted T cells, or PBMCs. Subjects who had been exposed to COVID-19, were actively infected with it, or had recovered from it provided the deeply sampled blood TCRbeta repertoires that made up the dataset. The repertoires were released in a freely available public database meant as a resource for research on the immune response to SARS-CoV-2. The samples were drawn from two sources: the first 160 participants of the ongoing ImmuneRACE study, and fewer than 1,500 subjects contributed by 6 global collaborators. The sample metadata nearly always contained a de-identified subject ID, COVID-19 status, age in years and sex. Where HLA class I and class II types were available, the types were taken from metadata supplied by the sample provider, not from assay-based typing. The research as a whole found: The quantity of clinical and demographic metadata differed by source and by participant and was supplied without curation.

This clonotype was sampled from a woman aged 50 to 60 who had recovered from COVID-19. The source material was PBMCs or T cells enriched from blood (not recorded which).

The CDR3 sequence is CATSDRYGYTF. DNA sequence: TGTGCCACCAGTGACCGTTATGGCTACACCTTC. This receptor chain uses TRBV24-1 and TRBJ1-2, with the D gene not confidently named. Between the V and J ends, shortened by 4 bases and 5 bases respectively, the junction contains 4 bases. In the germline V gene, CDR1 corresponds to KGHDR and CDR2 to SFDVKD. From the cysteine up to the phenylalanine, the CDR3 has a length of 11 residues. The entry retains the CDR3 DNA only, 33 bases that are in frame from base 1.